Listed below are T cell receptor beta chains from one sample, sequenced in a study of T cell changes during pregnancy in multiple sclerosis. TCRdb keeps only in-frame clones here, not all; method: immunoSEQ multiplex PCR. The data show roughly 79,000 clones, over 80% seen once. The material sequenced was CD4+ T cells from peripheral blood mononuclear cells, taken before pregnancy. Receptor source: a female donor with multiple sclerosis, enrolled in a pregnancy study. The CDR3 runs from the conserved cysteine through the conserved F or W. Each record gives: J gene, D gene, clone size, V gene, CDR3 DNA, CDR3 protein. D genes are given only for firm matches. Clone sizes are given selectively: once, few, many, or a class where the clone is expanded.

J: TRBJ2-7; D: .; size: once; V: TRBV21-1; DNA: TGTGCCAGCAGCAGTTGTTGGGACAGCCTGGGGAAATACGAGCAGTACTTC; CDR3: CASSSCWDSLGKYEQYF
J: TRBJ1-1; D: .; size: few; V: TRBV2; DNA: TGTGCCAGCGGTGGACAGCCCAACACTGAAGCTTTCTTT; CDR3: CASGGQPNTEAFF
J: TRBJ2-7; D: .; size: .; V: TRBV11-3; DNA: TGTGCCAGCAGCTCCGAGTCCACCAACTACGAGCAGTACTTC; CDR3: CASSSESTNYEQYF
J: TRBJ1-6; D: TRBD1; size: .; V: TRBV27; DNA: TGTGCCAGCACCAAGAAGGACAGGAGATTGGGGATGAATAATTCACCCCTCCACTTT; CDR3: CASTKKDRRLGMNNSPLHF
J: TRBJ2-3; D: TRBD1; size: .; V: TRBV9; DNA: TGTGCCAGCAGCCCCCGGACAGGGGCTAGCACAGATACGCAGTATTTT; CDR3: CASSPRTGASTDTQYF
J: TRBJ2-3; D: .; size: .; V: TRBV9; DNA: TGTGCCAGCAGCGTAGAAAGCCGAGATACGCAGTATTTT; CDR3: CASSVESRDTQYF
J: TRBJ2-2; D: .; size: .; V: TRBV19; DNA: TGTGCCAGTAGTATAAAACTTCCCGGGGAGCTGTTTTTT; CDR3: CASSIKLPGELFF
J: TRBJ2-5; D: TRBD2; size: .; V: TRBV11-2; DNA: TGTGCCAGCAGCTCAGGGACAGCGGGGGGGCTGGGAGAGACCCAGTACTTC; CDR3: CASSSGTAGGLGETQYF
J: TRBJ1-2; D: .; size: .; V: TRBV5-1; DNA: TGCGCCAGCAGCTTGGGAGATACTAACTATGGCTACACCTTC; CDR3: CASSLGDTNYGYTF
J: TRBJ2-5; D: .; size: .; V: TRBV11-3; DNA: TGTGCCAGCAGCTCAGGGGTTGGACTCCAAGAGACCCAGTACTTC; CDR3: CASSSGVGLQETQYF
J: TRBJ2-7; D: TRBD1; size: .; V: TRBV6-5; DNA: TGTGCCAGCAGTTACTCCCCTGGGACAGGGGTCTACGAGCAGTACTTC; CDR3: CASSYSPGTGVYEQYF
J: TRBJ2-7; D: .; size: .; V: TRBV7-9; DNA: TGTGCCAGCAGTCAAAACCCTGGTGCTACCGAGCAGTACTTC; CDR3: CASSQNPGATEQYF
J: TRBJ2-1; D: TRBD2; size: .; V: TRBV5-8; DNA: TGTGCCAGCAGCTTCTGGCCTAGCGGGTCCAATGAGCAGTTCTTC; CDR3: CASSFWPSGSNEQFF
J: TRBJ1-5; D: .; size: .; V: TRBV6-6; DNA: TGTGCCAGCAGTTACAGGCAGGCGGGTCAGCCCCAGCATTTT; CDR3: CASSYRQAGQPQHF
J: TRBJ2-7; D: .; size: .; V: TRBV5-1; DNA: TGCGCCAGCAGCTTCACGGTTGACAGCTCCTACGAGCAGTACTTC; CDR3: CASSFTVDSSYEQYF
J: TRBJ2-3; D: TRBD1; size: .; V: TRBV19; DNA: TGTGCCAGTAGTATACCCGCAGGGGGAGCAGATACGCAGTATTTT; CDR3: CASSIPAGGADTQYF
J: TRBJ2-1; D: .; size: .; V: TRBV2; DNA: TGTGCCAGCAGAACGGGGGGCCCCCTAGGCTACAATGAGCAGTTCTTC; CDR3: CASRTGGPLGYNEQFF
J: TRBJ2-3; D: TRBD1; size: .; V: TRBV6-1; DNA: TGTGCCAGCAGTGCCCTTGGACAGGGCAGCACAGATACGCAGTATTTT; CDR3: CASSALGQGSTDTQYF
J: TRBJ2-1; D: .; size: once; V: TRBV9; DNA: TGTGCCAGCAGCGTAGACCCCCGGGGAGTGAGCAATGAGCAGTTCTTC; CDR3: CASSVDPRGVSNEQFF
J: TRBJ1-2; D: TRBD1; size: .; V: TRBV19; DNA: TGTGCCAGTAGTGTCCGACAGGGAGATTGCTACACCTTC; CDR3: CASSVRQGDCYTF
J: TRBJ2-3; D: TRBD2; size: .; V: TRBV11-3; DNA: TGTGCCAGCAGCTTTGGGACTAGCGGGGGAGCAGATACGCAGTATTTT; CDR3: CASSFGTSGGADTQYF
J: TRBJ1-3; D: .; size: .; V: TRBV30; DNA: TGTGCCTGGAGTGTAAGGAGGGCAGCGACCGGGAACACCATATATTTT; CDR3: CAWSVRRAATGNTIYF
J: TRBJ2-2; D: TRBD2; size: .; V: TRBV10-3; DNA: TGTGCCATCAGTGGTGGAGCGGGGAAGAACACCGGGGAGCTGTTTTTT; CDR3: CAISGGAGKNTGELFF
J: TRBJ2-5; D: TRBD2; size: .; V: TRBV19; DNA: TGTGCCAGTAGTGACACGGGGGGAGGAGAGACCCAGTACTTC; CDR3: CASSDTGGGETQYF
J: TRBJ1-4; D: .; size: .; V: TRBV20-1; DNA: TGCAGTGCTAGTGCCCAGGTTTTATTTTTT; CDR3: CSASAQVLFF
J: TRBJ1-2; D: .; size: .; V: TRBV30; DNA: TGTGCCTGGAGTGGCGACTTCCAACCCTATGGCTACACCTTC; CDR3: CAWSGDFQPYGYTF
J: TRBJ1-5; D: TRBD1; size: .; V: TRBV2; DNA: TGTGCCAGCACCGGGACAGGGACTCAGCCCCAGCATTTT; CDR3: CASTGTGTQPQHF
J: TRBJ2-3; D: TRBD2; size: .; V: TRBV5-4; DNA: TGTGCCAGCAGCCCCCCCATGGCGGGGGGTACAGATACGCAGTATTTT; CDR3: CASSPPMAGGTDTQYF
J: TRBJ2-7; D: .; size: .; V: TRBV6-1; DNA: TGTGCCAGCAGTGAAATGGGGCACGAGCAGTACTTC; CDR3: CASSEMGHEQYF
J: TRBJ2-2; D: .; size: .; V: TRBV29-1; DNA: TGCAGCGTTGACCAGGGGTACACCGGGGAGCTGTTTTTT; CDR3: CSVDQGYTGELFF
J: TRBJ2-1; D: .; size: once; V: TRBV19; DNA: TGTGCCAGTAGTATAGAACAGATGCAGTTCTTC; CDR3: CASSIEQMQFF
J: TRBJ1-6; D: TRBD1; size: .; V: TRBV19; DNA: TGTGCCAGTAGTAACCGGGACAGGGGGCGCGTACGATCACCCCTCCACTTT; CDR3: CASSNRDRGRVRSPLHF
J: TRBJ2-7; D: .; size: .; V: TRBV6-1; DNA: TGTGCCAGCAGTGTAGGAGTGGCCTACGAGCAGTACTTC; CDR3: CASSVGVAYEQYF
J: TRBJ2-3; D: TRBD2; size: .; V: TRBV7-6; DNA: TGTGCCAGCAGCTTAGGACTAGCGGGGGGAGCTAGCACAGATACGCAGTATTTT; CDR3: CASSLGLAGGASTDTQYF
J: TRBJ1-2; D: TRBD1; size: .; V: TRBV7-2; DNA: TGTGCCAGCAGCCCGATCAGGGGGTTCGGTGGCTACACCTTC; CDR3: CASSPIRGFGGYTF